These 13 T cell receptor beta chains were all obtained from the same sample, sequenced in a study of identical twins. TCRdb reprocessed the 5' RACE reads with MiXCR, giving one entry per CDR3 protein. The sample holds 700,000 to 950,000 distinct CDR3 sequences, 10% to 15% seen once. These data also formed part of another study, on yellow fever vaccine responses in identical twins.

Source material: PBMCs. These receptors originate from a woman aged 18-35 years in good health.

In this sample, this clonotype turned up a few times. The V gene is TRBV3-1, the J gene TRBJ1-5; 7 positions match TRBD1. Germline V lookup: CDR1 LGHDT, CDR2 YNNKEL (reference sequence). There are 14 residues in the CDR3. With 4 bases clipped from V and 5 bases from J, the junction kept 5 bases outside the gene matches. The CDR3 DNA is TGTGCCAGCAGCCGACAGGGCTGGGATCAGCCCCAGCATTTT. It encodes CASSRQGWDQPQHF.

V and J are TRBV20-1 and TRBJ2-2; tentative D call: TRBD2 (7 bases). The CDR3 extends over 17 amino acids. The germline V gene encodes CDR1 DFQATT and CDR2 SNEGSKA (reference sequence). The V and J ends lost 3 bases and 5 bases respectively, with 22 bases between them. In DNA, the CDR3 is TGCAGTGCTAGGAGGGGGACTAATTTAAATGGGACCGGGGAGCTGTTTTTT. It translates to CSARRGTNLNGTGELFF.

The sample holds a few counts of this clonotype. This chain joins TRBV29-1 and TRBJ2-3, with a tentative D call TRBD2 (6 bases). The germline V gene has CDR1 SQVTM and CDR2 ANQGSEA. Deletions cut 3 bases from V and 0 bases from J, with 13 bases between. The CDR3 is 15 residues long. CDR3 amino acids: CSVEGTQLSTDTQYF. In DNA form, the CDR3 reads TGCAGCGTTGAGGGGACTCAGCTGAGCACAGATACGCAGTATTTT.

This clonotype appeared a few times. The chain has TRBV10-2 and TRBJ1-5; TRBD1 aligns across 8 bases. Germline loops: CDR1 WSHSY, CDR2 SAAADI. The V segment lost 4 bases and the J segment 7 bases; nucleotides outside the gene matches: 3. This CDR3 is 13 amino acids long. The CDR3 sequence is CASSGGQGQPQHF. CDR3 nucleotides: TGCGCCAGCAGTGGCGGACAGGGCCAGCCCCAGCATTTT.

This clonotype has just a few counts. The CDR3 DNA is TGTGCCAGCAGGGGCAGGCCTAATGAAAAACTGTTTTTT. The encoded protein is CASRGRPNEKLFF. V gene TRBV27 combines with J gene TRBJ1-4; D gene ambiguous. From germline, CDR1 is MNHEY and CDR2 SMNVEV (reference sequence). The CDR3 runs 13 residues. V was clipped by 6 bases and J by 3 bases, with 8 bases between them.

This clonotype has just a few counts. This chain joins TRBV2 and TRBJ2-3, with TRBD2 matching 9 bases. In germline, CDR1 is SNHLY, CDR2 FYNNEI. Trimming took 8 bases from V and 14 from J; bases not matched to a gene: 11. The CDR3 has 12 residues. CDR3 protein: CASLVEAGGRYF. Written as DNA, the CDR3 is TGTGCCAGCCTCGTGGAAGCGGGGGGCAGGTATTTT.

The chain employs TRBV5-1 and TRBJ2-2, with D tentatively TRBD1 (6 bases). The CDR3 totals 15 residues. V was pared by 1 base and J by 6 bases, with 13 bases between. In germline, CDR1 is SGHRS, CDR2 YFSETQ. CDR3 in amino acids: CASSLTRAGAGELFF. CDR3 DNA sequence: TGCGCCAGCAGCTTGACTCGAGCAGGGGCCGGGGAGCTGTTTTTT.

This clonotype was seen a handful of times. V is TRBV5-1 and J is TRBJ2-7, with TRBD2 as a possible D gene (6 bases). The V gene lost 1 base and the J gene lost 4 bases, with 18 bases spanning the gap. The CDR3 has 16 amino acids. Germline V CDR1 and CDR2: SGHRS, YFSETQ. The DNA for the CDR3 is TGCGCCAGCAGCTTGAGTAGCGGCCCCTCGTGGTACGAGCAGTACTTC. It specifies CASSLSSGPSWYEQYF.

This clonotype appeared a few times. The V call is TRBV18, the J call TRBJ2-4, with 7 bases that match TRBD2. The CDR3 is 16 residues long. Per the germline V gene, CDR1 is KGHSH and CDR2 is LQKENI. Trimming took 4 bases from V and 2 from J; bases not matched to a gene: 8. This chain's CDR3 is CASSLERGGTKNIQYF. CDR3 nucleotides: TGTGCCAGCTCACTCGAACGGGGAGGGACCAAAAACATTCAGTACTTC.

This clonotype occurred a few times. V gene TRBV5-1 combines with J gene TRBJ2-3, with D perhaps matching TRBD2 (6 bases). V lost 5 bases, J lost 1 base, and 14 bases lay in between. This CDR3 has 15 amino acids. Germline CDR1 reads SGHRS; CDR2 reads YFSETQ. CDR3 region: CASSRGGTGTDTQYF. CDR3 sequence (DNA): TGCGCCAGCAGTCGTGGGGGGACTGGCACAGATACGCAGTATTTT.

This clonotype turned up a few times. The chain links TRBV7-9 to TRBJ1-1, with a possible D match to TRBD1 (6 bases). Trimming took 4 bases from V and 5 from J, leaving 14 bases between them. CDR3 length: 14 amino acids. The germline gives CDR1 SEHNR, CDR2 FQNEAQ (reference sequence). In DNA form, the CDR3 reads TGTGCCAGCAGCTCAGGACAGAGAAGGACTGAAGCTTTCTTT. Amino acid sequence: CASSSGQRRTEAFF.

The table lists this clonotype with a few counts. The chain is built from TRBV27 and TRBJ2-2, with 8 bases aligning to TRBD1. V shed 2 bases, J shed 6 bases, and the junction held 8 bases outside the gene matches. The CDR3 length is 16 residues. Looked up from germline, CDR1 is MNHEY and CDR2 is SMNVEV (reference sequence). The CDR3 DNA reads TGTGCCAGCAGTTTACCACAAGTCAGGGGGCCCGGGGAGCTGTTTTTT. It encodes CASSLPQVRGPGELFF.

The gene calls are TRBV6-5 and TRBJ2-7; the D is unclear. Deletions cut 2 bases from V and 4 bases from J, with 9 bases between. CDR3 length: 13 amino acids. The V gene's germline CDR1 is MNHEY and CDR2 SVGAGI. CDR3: CASSYGLEYEQYF. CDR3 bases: TGTGCCAGCAGTTACGGCCTAGAGTACGAGCAGTACTTC.